These 12 T cell receptor beta chains were sequenced from one sample in a study of blood T cell repertoires in COVID-19. The repertoire was sequenced with immunoSEQ multiplex PCR; TCRdb's copy has only in-frame clones and lacks some. The sample lists over 300,000 clones, 89% occurring once. The sequencing sample was made of peripheral blood. These receptors came from a man between 18 and 29 years old who had recovered from COVID-19.

The table lists this clone with a count of one. The rearrangement links TRBV6-4 to TRBJ1-2; D is uncertain. Germline V CDR1 and CDR2: MRHNA, SNTAGT. The CDR3 is 13 residues long. Trimming took 3 bases from V and 8 from J, leaving 13 bases between them. Here the CDR3 reads CASSEEEGEGYTF. CDR3 nucleotide sequence: TGTGCCAGCAGTGAGGAGGAGGGAGAAGGCTACACCTTC.

This chain joins TRBV29-1 and TRBJ2-7; the D is unclear. This CDR3 comprises 11 residues. Deletions cut 2 bases from V and 7 bases from J, with 9 bases between. The germline CDR1 and CDR2 sequences are SQVTM and ANQGSEA. The CDR3 protein is CSVEFTEEQYF. The DNA for the CDR3 is TGCAGCGTTGAATTTACTGAAGAGCAGTACTTC.

The chain couples TRBV9 to TRBJ1-2, with D possibly matching TRBD1 (5 bases). CDR1 is SGDLS and CDR2 is YYNGEE in the germline V gene. There are 17 residues in the CDR3. V dropped 4 bases and J dropped 0 bases, with 19 bases sitting between them. DNA for the CDR3: TGTGCCAGCAGCTCCCGGGACTTCCCCCCGGCTAACTATGGCTACACCTTC. It is translated as CASSSRDFPPANYGYTF.

V is TRBV18 and J is TRBJ1-2; no clear D. This CDR3 contains 15 residues. The V and J ends lost 3 bases and 8 bases respectively, with 19 bases between them. Germline lookup yields CDR1 KGHSH and CDR2 LQKENI. CDR3 protein: CASSPPTRGRRGYTF. The CDR3 region has the DNA TGTGCCAGCTCACCCCCGACGAGAGGCAGACGCGGCTACACCTTC. Drawing the rest from reference TRBV18 and TRBJ1-2, the complete variable domain is NAGVMQNPRHLVRRRGQEARLRCSPMKGHSHVYWYRQLPEEGLKFMVYLQKENIIDESGMPKERFSAEFPKEGPSILRIQQVVRGDSAAYFCASSPPTRGRRGYTFGSGTRLTVV.

The CDR3 DNA reads as TGTGCCAGCAGCTTACGGGGGAGCACTGAAGCTTTCTTT. Amino acids: CASSLRGSTEAFF. The chain couples TRBV13 to TRBJ1-1; tentatively, D is TRBD1 (5 bases). Germline V gene lookup returns CDR1 PRHDT and CDR2 FYEKMQ (reference sequence). The germline V and J ends were trimmed by 2 bases and 4 bases, with 8 bases remaining between them. The CDR3 loop spans 13 amino acids.

This clone was detected once. The chain employs TRBV18 and TRBJ2-3; 10 bases map to TRBD1. Germline loops: CDR1 KGHSH, CDR2 LQKENI. This CDR3 comprises 17 residues. With 4 bases clipped from V and 2 bases from J, the junction kept 9 bases outside the gene matches. The CDR3 here is CASSLLGTGASTDTQYF. CDR3 DNA sequence: TGTGCCAGCTCACTACTGGGGACAGGGGCATCCACAGATACGCAGTATTTT.

The genes are TRBV6-5 and TRBJ1-6, with TRBD1 as a possible D gene (5 bases). V was clipped by 6 bases and J by 7 bases, with 10 bases between them. The germline V gene encodes CDR1 MNHEY and CDR2 SVGAGI. The CDR3 spans 13 residues. CDR3 coding DNA: TGTGCCAGCAGCGCCGCAGGGAATTCACCCCTCCACTTT. It translates to CASSAAGNSPLHF.

This clone was found once. This chain uses TRBV27 with TRBJ2-6; 7 bases map to TRBD1. Germline V lookup: CDR1 MNHEY, CDR2 SMNVEV (reference sequence). The CDR3 contains 15 residues. V gave up 6 bases and J gave up 2 bases; unmatched junction bases: 4. The CDR3 sequence: CASRATGAGANVLTF. CDR3 DNA sequence: TGTGCCAGCAGAGCAACAGGGGCTGGGGCCAACGTCCTGACTTTC.

CDR3 bases: TGTGCCAGCTCGAAGATTAGCGGGAGTCTCACAGATACGCAGTATTTT. Encoded protein: CASSKISGSLTDTQYF. The rearrangement links TRBV18 to TRBJ2-3, with 9 positions matching TRBD2. CDR3 size: 16 residues. V trimming: 6 bases; J trimming: 2 bases; junction bases outside the gene matches: 9. Germline assignment: CDR1 KGHSH and CDR2 LQKENI.

This chain uses TRBV27 with TRBJ2-6; D might be TRBD2 (6 bases). Trimming left V 2 bases short and J 0 bases short, with 8 bases between. This CDR3 contains 16 residues. CDR1 and CDR2 (germline): MNHEY, SMNVEV (reference sequence). This chain's CDR3 is CASSLAGSSGANVLTF. The CDR3 DNA sequence: TGTGCCAGCAGTTTAGCGGGGAGCTCTGGGGCCAACGTCCTGACTTTC.

In its sample, this clone was seen once. The chain has TRBV2 and TRBJ1-5, with 9 nucleotides matching TRBD1. Germline V gives CDR1 SNHLY, CDR2 FYNNEI. The V segment lost 4 bases and the J segment 6 bases; nucleotides outside the gene matches: 4. The CDR3 length is 14 residues. DNA of the CDR3: TGTGCCAGCAGTGGGACAGGGGCGGGTCAGCCCCAGCATTTT. This translates into CASSGTGAGQPQHF. The full variable domain, completed using reference TRBV2 and TRBJ1-5, is EPEVTQTPSHQVTQMGQEVILRCVPISNHLYFYWYRQILGQKVEFLVSFYNNEISEKSEIFDDQFSVERPDGSNFTLKIRSTKLEDSAMYFCASSGTGAGQPQHFGDGTRLSIL.

This sequence joins TRBV9 and TRBJ2-2; 7 bases are shared with TRBD1. Germline V gene sequence: CDR1 SGDLS, CDR2 YYNGEE. Trimming removed 4 bases from V and 2 bases from J; junction bases left unmatched: 8. This CDR3 has 16 residues. The CDR3 sequence: CASSPPGTANTGELFF. The CDR3 DNA reads as TGTGCCAGCAGCCCGCCCGGGACAGCTAACACCGGGGAGCTGTTTTTT.